The 2 T cell receptor beta chains below all came from one sample that was sequenced in a study of blood T cell repertoires in COVID-19. Libraries were prepared by immunoSEQ multiplex PCR; TCRdb keeps only in-frame clonotypes and omits some of them. The sample shows 60,000 or so clones, 74% of them seen only once. The specimen sequenced was peripheral blood. All receptors come from a woman of 80 years or more with acute or convalescent COVID-19.

The chain links TRBV24-1 to TRBJ2-7; 11 nucleotides match TRBD1. CDR3 size: 15 residues. Losses at the gene ends were 3 bases for V and 7 bases for J; bases not matched to a gene: 7. The germline V gene has CDR1 KGHDR and CDR2 SFDVKD. The CDR3 spells CATSDNGQGAEEQYF. DNA of the CDR3: TGTGCCACCAGTGATAATGGACAGGGGGCTGAAGAGCAGTACTTC.

This clone was counted between two and nine times. V usage is TRBV7-2 and J usage is TRBJ2-7, with 10 bases that match TRBD2. This CDR3 is 16 amino acids long. After removal of 5 bases from V and 0 bases from J, the junction contained 7 bases not matched to a gene. Germline lookup yields CDR1 SGHTA and CDR2 FQGNSA. The CDR3 DNA sequence: TGTGCCAGCAGCCGTCCTAGCGGGGGTCTCTCCTACGAGCAGTACTTC. Translation: CASSRPSGGLSYEQYF.